What follows is one TCR beta chain and its context. The data were taken from a study of shared clonotypes between healthy human individuals. V shed 0 bases and J shed 8 bases, with 16 bases lying between them. CDR1 is SGDLS and CDR2 is YYNGEE in the germline V gene. The CDR3 runs to 15 residues. The repertoire was sequenced with immunoSEQ multiplex PCR; TCRdb's copy has only in-frame clones and lacks some. This table holds under 600,000 clones, more than 95% found once. The chain recombines TRBV9 with TRBJ2-3, with D possibly being TRBD1 (6 bases). The material sequenced was naive CD4+ T cells sorted from blood. Noted subset: CD45RA+ positively selected. This sequence was found in a woman aged 25 to 45 in good health. The CDR3 sequence: CASSVELGGLGTQYF. CDR3 coding DNA: TGTGCCAGCAGCGTAGAGCTAGGGGGATTGGGTACGCAGTATTTT.